A single sample gave rise to the 5 T cell receptor beta chains below, sequenced in a study of T cells in Graves' hyperthyroidism and ophthalmopathy. RNA transcripts provided the source from which TCR beta CDR3 regions were amplified. Carried out on the TCR CDR3, a first-round RT-PCR used the HTBI primer set. MiXCR was run by TCRdb on the multiplex PCR reads, yielding one entry per CDR3 protein. The sample lists 45,000 to 55,000 distinct CDR3 sequences, approximately 50% occurring once. Specimen: peripheral blood or thyroid tissue (not recorded which). The receptors come from a man between 18 and 35 years old with Graves' hyperthyroidism.

The chain employs TRBV10-3 and TRBJ2-5; D remains unclear. Germline loops: CDR1 ENHRY, CDR2 SYGVKD. Trimming took 1 base from V and 5 from J, leaving 5 bases between them. The CDR3 has 12 residues. The CDR3 reads CAISELQETQYF. CDR3 nucleotide sequence: TGTGCCATCAGTGAGTTGCAGGAGACCCAGTACTTC.

This chain uses TRBV2 with TRBJ1-2; 8 bases agree with TRBD1. The V and J ends lost 5 bases and 9 bases, in that order; junction bases with no gene match: 8. Germline V gene data show CDR1 as SNHLY and CDR2 as FYNNEI. This CDR3 is 13 amino acids long. The CDR3 protein is CASSRTGTDSYTF. The CDR3 DNA is TGTGCCAGCAGTCGGACAGGGACTGATAGCTACACCTTC.

The V and J genes are TRBV5-1 and TRBJ1-1; D perhaps matches TRBD1 (6 bases). V shed 4 bases and J shed 0 bases, with 13 bases lying between them. Germline-derived CDR1 and CDR2 are SGHRS and YFSETQ. This CDR3 comprises 15 residues. CDR3 coding DNA: TGCGCCAGCAGCCCTGGCGGGGGCCTGAACACTGAAGCTTTCTTT. Translating it yields CASSPGGGLNTEAFF.

This clonotype is categorized as medium-sized (0.01 to 0.1%). The V gene is TRBV7-2, the J gene TRBJ1-6, with TRBD1 identical over 7 bases. J lost 9 bases, V lost 5 bases, and 16 bases had no gene match. This CDR3 is built from 17 residues. Per the germline V gene, CDR1 is SGHTA and CDR2 is FQGNSA. The CDR3 DNA reads as TGTGCCAGCAGCCCGCGCGACAGGGCTGGGGTGGGTTCACCCCTCCACTTT. Translated, it gives CASSPRDRAGVGSPLHF.

J is TRBJ2-5 and V is TRBV20-1; 15 bases line up with TRBD2. The CDR3 loop spans 16 amino acids. V was clipped by 1 base and J by 5 bases; unmatched bases: 5. Germline V gene lookup returns CDR1 DFQATT and CDR2 SNEGSKA (reference sequence). CDR3 in amino acids: CSARGGLAGGEETQYF. The DNA for the CDR3 is TGCAGTGCTAGAGGTGGACTAGCGGGGGGGGAGGAGACCCAGTACTTC.